A single sample gave rise to the 11 T cell receptor beta chains below, sequenced in a study of shared clonotypes between healthy human individuals. Profiled with immunoSEQ multiplex PCR; TCRdb holds only in-frame clones, not every one. The sample gives roughly 1,600,000 clones, just under 99% of which show up once; approximately 0.4% is in the top ten. The specimen was naive CD4+ T cells sorted from blood. Subset indicated: CD45RA+ positively selected. The receptors here all came from a man aged 25 to 40 in good health.

V and J are TRBV5-1 and TRBJ2-5; 8 nucleotides align to TRBD2. V gave up 0 bases and J gave up 2 bases; unmatched junction bases: 3. The CDR3 covers 15 residues. Germline-derived CDR1 and CDR2 are SGHRS and YFSETQ. DNA of the CDR3: TGCGCCAGCAGCTTGGCGACTAGCGCTCAAGAGACCCAGTACTTC. Translated: CASSLATSAQETQYF.

This chain joins TRBV11-2 and TRBJ2-7, with 7 positions matching TRBD1. The V gene's germline CDR1 is SGHAT and CDR2 FQNNGV. V was clipped by 4 bases and J by 2 bases; unmatched bases: 5. The CDR3 extends over 14 amino acids. Here the CDR3 reads CASSSLTGPYEQYF. CDR3 coding DNA: TGTGCCAGCAGCTCCCTGACAGGGCCCTACGAGCAGTACTTC.

This clone was counted a single time. The rearrangement links TRBV28 to TRBJ1-2; D uncertain. The V end was cut by 10 bases, the J end by 3 bases, with 15 bases between. The germline gives CDR1 MDHEN, CDR2 SYDVKM. The CDR3 spans 13 residues. DNA of the CDR3: TGTGCCACCGAACACCGGACTTACTATGGCTACACCTTC. Translated, it gives CATEHRTYYGYTF.

The chain recombines TRBV30 with TRBJ1-2; D is unclear. Germline CDR1 GTSNPN, CDR2 SVGIG (reference sequence). The V end was cut by 0 bases, the J end by 2 bases, with 7 bases between. The CDR3 sequence is 13 residues long. CDR3: CAWSVKGNYGYTF. CDR3 in DNA: TGTGCCTGGAGTGTTAAAGGGAACTATGGCTACACCTTC.

The chain recombines TRBV14 with TRBJ2-7; no definite D call. The CDR3 runs 13 residues. Germline CDR1 is SGHDN and CDR2 is FVKESK. The ends were cut back, 0 bases at V and 6 bases at J, with 9 bases in the middle. The CDR3 region has the DNA TGTGCCAGCAGCCAAGAGTGGGGTAGCGAGCAGTACTTC. This encodes CASSQEWGSEQYF.

This clone was found once. V is TRBV5-4 and J is TRBJ2-7; 8 bases line up with TRBD1. The CDR3 covers 13 residues. V was pared by 4 bases and J by 3 bases, with 3 bases of the junction left unmatched. Germline CDR1 reads SGHNT; CDR2 reads YYREEE (reference sequence). The chain's CDR3 is CASSHTGGYEQYF. In nucleotides, the CDR3 is TGTGCCAGCAGCCACACAGGGGGCTACGAGCAGTACTTC.

This chain joins TRBV7-9 and TRBJ2-7; 13 nucleotides match TRBD2. Germline V lookup: CDR1 SEHNR, CDR2 FQNEAQ (reference sequence). The CDR3 extends over 18 amino acids. J gave up 6 bases and V 2 bases, and 13 bases lay outside the gene matches. The CDR3, as DNA: TGTGCCAGCAGCTTATCGGGACTAGCGGGGACTGACTACGTCGAGCAGTACTTC. This gives the protein CASSLSGLAGTDYVEQYF. The full variable domain, rest sourced from reference TRBV7-9 and TRBJ2-7, is DTGVSQNPRHKITKRGQNVTFRCDPISEHNRLYWYRQTLGQGPEFLTYFQNEAQLEKSRLLSDRFSAERPKGSFSTLEIQRTEQGDSAMYLCASSLSGLAGTDYVEQYFGPGTRLTVT.

The chain has TRBV7-9 and TRBJ2-2; 8 bases fit TRBD2. V was clipped by 4 bases and J by 4 bases; unmatched bases: 11. There are 17 residues in the CDR3. Germline CDR1 and CDR2: SEHNR and FQNEAQ (reference sequence). The CDR3 DNA reads TGTGCCAGCAGCTCGAGAACAGGAGCGGGAGTCACCGGGGAGCTGTTTTTT. This gives the protein CASSSRTGAGVTGELFF.

This chain joins TRBV19 and TRBJ1-5; D is uncertain. Germline values: CDR1 LNHDA, CDR2 SQIVND (reference sequence). The V end lost 6 bases, the J end lost 1 base, and 7 bases lay between the germline ends. The CDR3 consists of 13 residues. As DNA, the CDR3 is TGTGCCAGTAGCCTGGGCAGCAATCAGCCCCAGCATTTT. This encodes CASSLGSNQPQHF.

The chain is built from TRBV7-9 and TRBJ2-1, with TRBD2 identical over 7 bases. Germline CDR1 is SEHNR and CDR2 is FQNEAQ (reference sequence). The CDR3 loop spans 17 amino acids. The V and J ends lost 4 bases and 5 bases, in that order; junction bases with no gene match: 14. CDR3 bases: TGTGCCAGCAGCTCCAACAGACCGGGACTAAGGAACAATGAGCAGTTCTTC. Residues: CASSSNRPGLRNNEQFF.

As to this clone: Other nucleotide sequences in the sample specify the same CDR3. V is TRBV5-1 and J is TRBJ2-1, with D hard to call. Trimming pared 2 bases from V and 8 bases from J, leaving 5 bases between. Germline assignment: CDR1 SGHRS and CDR2 YFSETQ. This CDR3 comprises 11 residues. The CDR3: CASSFLYEQFF. The CDR3 region has the DNA TGCGCCAGCAGCTTTCTTTATGAGCAGTTCTTC.